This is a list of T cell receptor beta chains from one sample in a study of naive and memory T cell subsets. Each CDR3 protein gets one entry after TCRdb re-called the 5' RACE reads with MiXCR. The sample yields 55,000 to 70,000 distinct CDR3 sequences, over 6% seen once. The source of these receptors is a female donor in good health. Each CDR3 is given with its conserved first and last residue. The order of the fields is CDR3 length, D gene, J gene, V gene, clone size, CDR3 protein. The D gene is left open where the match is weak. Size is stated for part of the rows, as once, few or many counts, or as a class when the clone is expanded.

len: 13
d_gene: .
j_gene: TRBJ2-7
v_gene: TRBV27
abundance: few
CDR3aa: CASSLSISYEQYF

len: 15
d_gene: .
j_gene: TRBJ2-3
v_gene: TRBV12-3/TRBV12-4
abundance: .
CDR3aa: CASSLAQLRTDTQYF

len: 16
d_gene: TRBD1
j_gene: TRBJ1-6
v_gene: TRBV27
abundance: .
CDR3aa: CASSQSGQGDTSPLHF

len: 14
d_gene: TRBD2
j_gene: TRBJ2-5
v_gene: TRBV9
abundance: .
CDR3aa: CASSVESGDETQYF

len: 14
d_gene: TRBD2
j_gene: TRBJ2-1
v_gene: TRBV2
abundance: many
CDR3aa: CAIDTSGGGNEQFF

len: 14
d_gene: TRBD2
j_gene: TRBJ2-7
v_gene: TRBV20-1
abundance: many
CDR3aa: CSARLAGGHYEQYF

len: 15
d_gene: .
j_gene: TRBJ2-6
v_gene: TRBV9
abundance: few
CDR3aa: CASSVVGSGANVLTF

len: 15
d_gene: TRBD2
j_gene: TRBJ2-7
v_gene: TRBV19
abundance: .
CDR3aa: CASSNKAGDYYEQYF

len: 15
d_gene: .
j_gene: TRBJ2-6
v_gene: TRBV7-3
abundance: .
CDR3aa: CASCKEGAGANVLTF

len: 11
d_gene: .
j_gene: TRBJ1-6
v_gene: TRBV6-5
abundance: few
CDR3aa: CASGLNSPLHF

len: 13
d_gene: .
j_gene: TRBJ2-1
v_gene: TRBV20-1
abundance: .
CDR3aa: CSSRKGGANEQFF

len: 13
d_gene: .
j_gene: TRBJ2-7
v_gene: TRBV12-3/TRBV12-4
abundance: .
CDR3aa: CASSWGAPHEQYF

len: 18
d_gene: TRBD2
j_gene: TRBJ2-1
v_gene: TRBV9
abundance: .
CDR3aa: CASSAQSGGGASYNEQFF

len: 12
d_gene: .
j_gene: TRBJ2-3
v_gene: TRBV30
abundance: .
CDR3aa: CAWADSFVTQYF

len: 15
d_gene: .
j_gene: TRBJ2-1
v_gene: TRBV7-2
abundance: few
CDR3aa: CASSVRSVSYNEQFF

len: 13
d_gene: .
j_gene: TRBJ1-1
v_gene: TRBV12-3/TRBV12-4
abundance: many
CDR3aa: CASSWGRNTEAFF

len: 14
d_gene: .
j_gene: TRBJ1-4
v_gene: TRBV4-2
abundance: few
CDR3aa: CASSQDGTNEKLFF

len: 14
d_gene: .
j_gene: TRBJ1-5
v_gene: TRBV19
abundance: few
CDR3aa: CASSPDSVYQPQHF

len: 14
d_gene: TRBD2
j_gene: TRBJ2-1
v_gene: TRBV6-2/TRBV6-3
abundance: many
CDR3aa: CASVGTSGYNEQFF

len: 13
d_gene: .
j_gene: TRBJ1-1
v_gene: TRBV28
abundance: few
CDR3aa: CASSLATYTEAFF

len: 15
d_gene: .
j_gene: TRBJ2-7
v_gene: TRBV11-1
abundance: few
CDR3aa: CASSSYGLDSYEQYF

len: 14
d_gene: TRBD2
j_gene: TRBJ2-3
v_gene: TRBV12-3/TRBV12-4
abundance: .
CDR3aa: CASTLGLGRGTQYF

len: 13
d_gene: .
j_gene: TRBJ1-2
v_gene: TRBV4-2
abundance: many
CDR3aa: CASSQGDNYGYTF

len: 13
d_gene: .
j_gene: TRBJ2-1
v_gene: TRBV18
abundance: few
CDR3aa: CASSPLSYNEQFF

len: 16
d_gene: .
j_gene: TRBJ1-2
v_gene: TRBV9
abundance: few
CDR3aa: CASSSQGDLWNYGYTF

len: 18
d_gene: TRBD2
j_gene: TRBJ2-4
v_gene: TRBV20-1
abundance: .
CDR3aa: CSAPRLAGGQKAKNIQYF

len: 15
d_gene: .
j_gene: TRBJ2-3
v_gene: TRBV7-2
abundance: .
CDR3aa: CASSLRGGASDTQYF

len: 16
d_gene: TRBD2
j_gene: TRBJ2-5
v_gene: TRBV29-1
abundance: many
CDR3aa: CSVGPSGGGWGETQYF

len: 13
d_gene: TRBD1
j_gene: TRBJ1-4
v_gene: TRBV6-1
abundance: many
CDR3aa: CASAGTGNEKLFF

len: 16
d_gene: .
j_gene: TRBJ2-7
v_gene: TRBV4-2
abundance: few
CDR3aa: CVSSQATRGASYEQYF

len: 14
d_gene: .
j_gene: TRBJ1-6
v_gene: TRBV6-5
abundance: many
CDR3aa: CASSRSPTNSPLHF

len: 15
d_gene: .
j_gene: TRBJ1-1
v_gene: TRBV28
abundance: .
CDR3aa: CASRGGNGGNTEAFF

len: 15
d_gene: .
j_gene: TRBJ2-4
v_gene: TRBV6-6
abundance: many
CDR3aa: CASIPGLGAKNIQYF

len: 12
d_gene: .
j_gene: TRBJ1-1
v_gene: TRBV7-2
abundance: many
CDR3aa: CASSLRSRETFF

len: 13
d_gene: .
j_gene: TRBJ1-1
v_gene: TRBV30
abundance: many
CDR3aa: CARRSLQNTEAFF